This TCR beta chain derives from a study of T cell repertoires in cytomegalovirus infection. Study in general: Both recently identified HLA-C-restricted and well-studied HLA-B-restricted CMV epitopes were used in the study. It can be stated that public TCR beta signatures indicated CMV infection as well as a matching HLA type.

Only a few counts were recorded for this clonotype. Its specificity is not known. Notes on the study in general: The response measured ex vivo was dominated by TCR beta clonotypes (HLA-C-restricted and CMV-specific).

TCRdb recomputed calls from the reads with MiXCR, one row per CDR3 protein. The sample records some 350,000 distinct CDR3 sequences, about a third being singletons. The germline V gene encodes CDR1 SGHRS and CDR2 YFSETQ. With 4 bases clipped from V and 5 bases from J, the junction kept 13 bases outside the gene matches. This CDR3 spans 16 amino acids. Sample: cultured PBMCs, taken from culture after CMV antigen stimulation. The chain employs TRBV5-1 and TRBJ2-3; TRBD2 aligns across 7 bases. The source of this sequence is a human donor in good health (CMV status not recorded). Some clones in this sample may be carry-over from other donors' samples. The CDR3 region has the DNA TGCGCCAGCAGCCCCAACCTTGCGGGAGTGGGAGATACGCAGTATTTT. This codes for CASSPNLAGVGDTQYF.